This T cell receptor beta chain emerged from a study of blood T cells in healthy people across ages. Notes on the study in general: Higher diversity, along with more naive CD4+ cells, distinguished long-lived donors from aged donors.

Each donor had roughly 10 milliliters of peripheral blood drawn. Germline V gene lookup returns CDR1 SEHNR and CDR2 FQNEAQ (reference sequence). The CDR3 runs 15 residues. V lost 3 bases and J lost 0; bases outside the gene matches: 4. The second PCR ran roughly 7 to 12 cycles with a sample-barcoded 5' primer and J-beta primers. TCRdb processed the 5' RACE reads anew with MiXCR; each CDR3 protein has one entry. The sample contains 750,000 to 950,000 distinct CDR3 sequences, 53% of which appear only once. This clonotype has only one observation. Its antigen is as yet unknown. The gene calls are TRBV7-9 and TRBJ2-7; 8 nucleotides match TRBD1. The source is an elderly man in good health. The sequenced sample consisted of blood. The CDR3 protein is CASSFMTGVSYEQYF. CDR3 bases: TGTGCCAGCAGCTTTATGACAGGGGTCTCCTACGAGCAGTACTTC.